Included here is one TCR beta chain sequence, with context. The antigen remains unidentified. Time point given: persistent/refractory GD, antithyroid drugs over 5 years with positive TRAb. The authors made the TCR library using RNA they extracted from PBMCs. Arm-PCR of CDR3 regions and iRepertoire HTBI primers were the basis on which TCR beta libraries were built. TCRdb re-called the multiplex PCR reads through MiXCR, storing one row per CDR3 protein. The sample carries 500,000 to 700,000 distinct CDR3 sequences, 25% to 30% recorded once. Looked up from germline, CDR1 is MRHNA and CDR2 is SNTAGT. V dropped 5 bases and J dropped 2 bases, with 12 bases sitting between them. This CDR3 is built from 14 residues. This sample was included in a study of regulatory T cells in long-lasting Graves disease. Overall study results and limits: Persistent Graves' patients possessed reduced TCR diversity relative to recently diagnosed ones. There were preferences for TRBV28, TRBJ1-2 and TRBJ2-5 in persistent disease. Persistent patients had a count of shared public clonotypes (approximately 2,800) that exceeded that of new patients (approximately 920).

This specimen consisted of peripheral blood mononuclear cells (PBMCs), obtained when the disease was refractory, from a patient treated with antithyroid drugs. This sequence joins TRBV6-4 and TRBJ2-5, with D perhaps TRBD1 (5 bases). This clonotype was sampled from a female donor with Graves disease. CDR3 sequence reads: CASSPTRAQETQYF. CDR3 sequence (DNA): TGTGCCAGCAGTCCTACCAGGGCTCAAGAGACCCAGTACTTC.